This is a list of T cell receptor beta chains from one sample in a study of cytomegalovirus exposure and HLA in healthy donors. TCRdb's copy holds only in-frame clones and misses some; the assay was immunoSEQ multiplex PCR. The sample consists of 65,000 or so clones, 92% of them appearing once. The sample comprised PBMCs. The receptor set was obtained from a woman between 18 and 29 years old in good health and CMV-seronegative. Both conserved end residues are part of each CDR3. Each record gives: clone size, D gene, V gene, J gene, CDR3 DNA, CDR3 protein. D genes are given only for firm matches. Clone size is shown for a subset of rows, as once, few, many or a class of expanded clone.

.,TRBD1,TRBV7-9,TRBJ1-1,TGTGCCAGCAGCACGACAGGGCCGGATACTGAAGCTTTCTTT,CASSTTGPDTEAFF
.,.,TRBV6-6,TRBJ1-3,TGTGCCAGCACCCCTACAGGGCGAAACACCATATATTTT,CASTPTGRNTIYF
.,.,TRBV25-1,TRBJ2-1,TGTGCCAGCAGTTACTTAGGAGGCTCCTACAATGAGCAGTTCTTC,CASSYLGGSYNEQFF
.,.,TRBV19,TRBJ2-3,TGTGCCAGTAGTACCCCCCGACTTGAGGGCTGGGATACGCAGTATTTT,CASSTPRLEGWDTQYF
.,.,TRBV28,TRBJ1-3,TGTGCCAGCAGTGCAATATACACTGGAAACACCATATATTTT,CASSAIYTGNTIYF
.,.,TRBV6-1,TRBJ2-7,TGTGCCAGCAGTGCCTCGGTTGGACTCATAAGCGAGCAGTACTTC,CASSASVGLISEQYF
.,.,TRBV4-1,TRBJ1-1,TGCGCCAGCAGCCAAGAGGGACCTTTCGGGCCACGAGGGAGGAGTGAAGCTTTCTTT,CASSQEGPFGPRGRSEAFF
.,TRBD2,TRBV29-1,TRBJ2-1,TGCAGCGTAACCCTCTCACTACTAGCGGGAGTTCGCAATGAGCAGTTCTTC,CSVTLSLLAGVRNEQFF
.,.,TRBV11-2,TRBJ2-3,TGTGCCAGCAGCTTAGAGCGGGGACAGACCCGAGATACGCAGTATTTT,CASSLERGQTRDTQYF
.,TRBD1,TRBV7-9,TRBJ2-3,TGTGCCAGCAGCGCGACGACAGGGGAGGCAACAGATACGCAGTATTTT,CASSATTGEATDTQYF
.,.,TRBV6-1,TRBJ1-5,TGTGCCAGCAGTGAAGCGACACTCCGGGGGCAGCCCCAGCATTTT,CASSEATLRGQPQHF
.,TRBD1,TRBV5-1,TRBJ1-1,TGCGCCAGCAGCTTGGGGACAGGGGGATTCATGAACACTGAAGCTTTCTTT,CASSLGTGGFMNTEAFF
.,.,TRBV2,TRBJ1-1,TGTGCCAGCAGTGATTCAGAGGTGAACACTGAAGCTTTCTTT,CASSDSEVNTEAFF
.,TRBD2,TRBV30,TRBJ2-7,TGTGCCTGGAGTGTAACTAGCGGGAGTCTATACGAGCAGTACTTC,CAWSVTSGSLYEQYF
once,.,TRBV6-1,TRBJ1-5,TGTGCCAGCAGTGCCCCAGGGGGCAATCAGCCCCAGCATTTT,CASSAPGGNQPQHF
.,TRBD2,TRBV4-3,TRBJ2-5,TGCGCCAGCAGCCAAGTCGGGACTAGCGGGAGGGAGACCCAGTACTTC,CASSQVGTSGRETQYF
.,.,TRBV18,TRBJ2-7,TGTGCCAGCTCACCAGGGGGGACGTCCTACGAGCAGTACTTC,CASSPGGTSYEQYF
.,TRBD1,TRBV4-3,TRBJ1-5,TGCGCCAGCAGCCAGGGACAGTCGATTCAGCCCCAGCATTTT,CASSQGQSIQPQHF
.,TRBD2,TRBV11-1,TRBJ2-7,TGTGCCAGCAGCTTCTTTACTAGCGGGTACGAGCAGTACTTC,CASSFFTSGYEQYF
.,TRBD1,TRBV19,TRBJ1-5,TGTGCCAGTAGTATAAGGGGGGCAGGGGGTCATAGCAATCAGCCCCAGCATTTT,CASSIRGAGGHSNQPQHF
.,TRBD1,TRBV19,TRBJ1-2,TGTGCCAGTAGTACCCGACAGGGGGCGGGTGGCTACACCTTC,CASSTRQGAGGYTF
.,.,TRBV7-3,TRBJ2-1,TGTGCCACCAGTCAGAGCGGAGGTTTCGATGAGCAGTTCTTC,CATSQSGGFDEQFF
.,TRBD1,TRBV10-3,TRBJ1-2,TGTGCCATCAGTGAGGTACAGGGGAAAGGCTACACCTTC,CAISEVQGKGYTF
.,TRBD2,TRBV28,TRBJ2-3,TGTGCCAGCAGTTTCGAAGCGGGGACCACAGATACGCAGTATTTT,CASSFEAGTTDTQYF
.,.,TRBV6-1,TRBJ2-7,TGTGCCAGCATACTGACTGACCCCTACGAGCAGTACTTC,CASILTDPYEQYF
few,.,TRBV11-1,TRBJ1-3,TGTGCCAGCAGCCTCGGTGGAGGAGGAAACACCATATATTTT,CASSLGGGGNTIYF
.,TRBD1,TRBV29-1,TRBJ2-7,TGCAGCGTTGTAGTCCAGGGGGCAGGTTACCGGTACTTC,CSVVVQGAGYRYF
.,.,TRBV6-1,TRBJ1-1,TGTGCCAGCAGTCGAGGTGGGGGGGACACTGAAGCTTTCTTT,CASSRGGGDTEAFF
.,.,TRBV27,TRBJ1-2,TGTGCCAGCAGTTTTCAACCCAACAGTTACTCTAACTATGGCTACACCTTC,CASSFQPNSYSNYGYTF
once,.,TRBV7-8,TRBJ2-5,TGTGCCAGCAGCTTAGGGCTAGGTAGCCAAGAGACCCAGTACTTC,CASSLGLGSQETQYF
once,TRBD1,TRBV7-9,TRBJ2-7,TGTGCCAGCAGCCACAAACAGGGGCCCAACTACGAGCAGTACTTC,CASSHKQGPNYEQYF
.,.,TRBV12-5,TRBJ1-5,TGTGCTAGTGGCCTGACTTTCAGCAATCAGCCCCAGCATTTT,CASGLTFSNQPQHF
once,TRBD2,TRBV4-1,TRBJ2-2,TGCGCCAGCAGCCCCACGGCGGGAGGGCCCGGCACCGGGGAGCTGTTTTTT,CASSPTAGGPGTGELFF